Each of the 22 T cell receptor beta chains below was sequenced from the same sample in a study of cytomegalovirus exposure and HLA in healthy donors. PCR used 60 Vbeta primers and 13 Jbeta primers. Repertoires were generated with immunoSEQ multiplex PCR, while TCRdb's copy carries only in-frame clones and drops some. Here the sample spans 60,000 to 70,000 clones, 65% to 85% being singletons. The source material was PBMCs. The receptor set was obtained from a woman aged 25-40 years in good health and CMV-seronegative.

The chain has TRBV15 and TRBJ2-2, with 12 bases identical to TRBD1. Germline CDR1 is LNHNV and CDR2 is YYDKDF (reference sequence). V trimming: 7 bases; J trimming: 6 bases; junction bases outside the gene matches: 9. The CDR3 runs to 16 residues. The DNA for the CDR3 is TGTGCCACCAAAATACCCGGGACAGGGGGCCCCGGGGAGCTGTTTTTT. It translates to CATKIPGTGGPGELFF.

The rearrangement links TRBV2 to TRBJ1-6; 9 nucleotides match TRBD1. CDR3 length: 14 amino acids. Germline CDR1 reads SNHLY; CDR2 reads FYNNEI. With 10 bases clipped from V and 9 bases from J, the junction kept 10 bases outside the gene matches. This chain's CDR3 is CATSRDRATSPLHF. As DNA, the CDR3 is TGTGCCACCTCCCGGGACAGGGCCACTTCACCCCTCCACTTT.

V gene TRBV2 combines with J gene TRBJ2-2, with a tentative D call TRBD2 (6 bases). V was clipped by 4 bases and J by 4 bases, with 10 bases between them. The CDR3 has 14 residues. Germline CDR1 reads SNHLY; CDR2 reads FYNNEI. Written as DNA, the CDR3 is TGTGCCAGCAGTGTATCCGGGGGCACCGGGGAGCTGTTTTTT. It encodes CASSVSGGTGELFF.

CDR3 coding DNA: TGTGCCAGCAGCTTGGTAGCGGGGGGCTACAATGAGCAGTTCTTC. Protein product: CASSLVAGGYNEQFF. The rearrangement links TRBV5-4 to TRBJ2-1; 10 nucleotides line up with TRBD2. This CDR3 spans 15 amino acids. The V gene's germline CDR1 is SGHNT and CDR2 YYREEE (reference sequence). With 0 bases clipped from V and 3 bases from J, the junction kept 0 bases outside the gene matches.

The V and J genes are TRBV18 and TRBJ1-2; 7 bases are shared with TRBD1. The V and J ends lost 2 bases and 4 bases, in that order; junction bases with no gene match: 7. There are 15 residues in the CDR3. Germline V lookup: CDR1 KGHSH, CDR2 LQKENI. CDR3 sequence: CASSPKAGGGYGYTF. In DNA form, the CDR3 reads TGTGCCAGCTCACCAAAGGCAGGGGGAGGCTATGGCTACACCTTC.

This clone has a handful of counts. The chain is built from TRBV19 and TRBJ1-1, with 11 bases fitting TRBD1. This CDR3 has 16 residues. V shed 4 bases, J shed 1 base, and the junction held 5 bases outside the gene matches. From germline, CDR1 is LNHDA and CDR2 SQIVND (reference sequence). The CDR3, as DNA: TGTGCCAGTAGTAACCGGGACAGGGGGGGGAACACTGAAGCTTTCTTT. Protein: CASSNRDRGGNTEAFF.

This clone was recorded a few times. The V call is TRBV18, the J call TRBJ1-3, with 8 bases identical to TRBD1. The CDR3 contains 16 residues. The germline V gene encodes CDR1 KGHSH and CDR2 LQKENI. Trimming cost V 4 bases and J 3 bases; bases outside gene matches: 8. CDR3 sequence (DNA): TGTGCCAGCTCACGGGTAGACAGGGGACTTGGAAACACCATATATTTT. It encodes CASSRVDRGLGNTIYF.

The rearrangement links TRBV6-5 to TRBJ1-2; 10 bases map to TRBD1. CDR1 and CDR2 from the germline V gene are MNHEY and SVGAGI. The CDR3 totals 13 residues. The V gene end was trimmed by 6 bases and the J gene end by 8 bases; junction bases not matched to a gene: 6. The DNA of the CDR3 is TGTGCCAGCAGACGACAGGGGGCAACGGGCTACACCTTC. Residues: CASRRQGATGYTF.

This clone was counted between two and nine times. The chain employs TRBV7-9 and TRBJ1-5; 8 bases map to TRBD1. V shed 5 bases and J 1 base; nucleotides not matched to a gene: 16. The CDR3 loop spans 19 amino acids. Germline CDR1 and CDR2: SEHNR and FQNEAQ (reference sequence). The CDR3 is CASSLGGNRGVPSNQPQHF. The CDR3 bases are TGTGCCAGCAGCCTCGGAGGGAACAGGGGGGTTCCGAGCAATCAGCCCCAGCATTTT. Full variable domain (remainder filled in from reference TRBV7-9 and TRBJ1-5): DTGVSQNPRHKITKRGQNVTFRCDPISEHNRLYWYRQTLGQGPEFLTYFQNEAQLEKSRLLSDRFSAERPKGSFSTLEIQRTEQGDSAMYLCASSLGGNRGVPSNQPQHFGDGTRLSIL.

The V gene is TRBV5-1, the J gene TRBJ2-3, with a possible D match to TRBD2 (6 bases). The CDR3 has 14 residues. Germline lookup yields CDR1 SGHRS and CDR2 YFSETQ. Trimming removed 4 bases from V and 0 bases from J, with 9 bases in between. Here the CDR3 DNA reads TGCGCCAGCAGCGGCGGGGATAGCACAGATACGCAGTATTTT. Translated: CASSGGDSTDTQYF.

A word on this clone: A far larger clone is off by one base, so a read error is likely. This specimen includes other DNA sequences encoding the same CDR3. This sequence joins TRBV11-2 and TRBJ1-1; unclear D gene. The germline CDR1 and CDR2 sequences are SGHAT and FQNNGV. The CDR3 totals 16 residues. Trimming left V 5 bases short and J 0 bases short, with 16 bases between. The CDR3 coding sequence is TGTGCCAGCAGCCCCGGTATGGACGGGATGAACACTGAAGCTTTCTTT. It encodes CASSPGMDGMNTEAFF.

About this clone: Within the sample, other DNA sequences also encode this same CDR3. This chain joins TRBV5-1 and TRBJ1-2; D is possibly TRBD1 (5 bases). The CDR3 runs 13 residues. Trimming stripped 2 bases from V and 8 bases from J, with 13 bases between. The germline V gene has CDR1 SGHRS and CDR2 YFSETQ. The CDR3 DNA is TGCGCCAGCAGCTTAGACAGATCTTACGGCTACACCTTC. Protein product: CASSLDRSYGYTF.

J is TRBJ2-7 and V is TRBV11-3; D is undetermined. The CDR3 consists of 11 residues. The V gene's germline CDR1 is SGHNT and CDR2 YENEEA. Trimming left V 5 bases short and J 3 bases short, with 5 bases between. This chain's CDR3 is CASSPSYEQYF. The CDR3 nucleotides read TGTGCCAGCAGCCCCAGCTACGAGCAGTACTTC.

The V call is TRBV28, the J call TRBJ1-1; 11 bases are a match to TRBD1. Germline CDR1 is MDHEN and CDR2 is SYDVKM. Germline trimming cut 8 bases from V and 4 bases from J; bases unmatched to any gene: 9. This CDR3 comprises 15 residues. CDR3 protein: CASRGQGAFSTEAFF. The CDR3 coding sequence is TGTGCCAGCCGTGGACAGGGGGCCTTTAGCACTGAAGCTTTCTTT.

CDR3 loop: CASSLRRDSTPGELFF. The CDR3 DNA sequence: TGTGCCAGCAGTTTACGGAGGGACTCCACCCCCGGGGAGCTGTTTTTT. The chain uses TRBV28 and TRBJ2-2; D is possibly TRBD2 (6 bases). Trimming pared 2 bases from V and 6 bases from J, leaving 16 bases between. In germline, CDR1 is MDHEN, CDR2 SYDVKM. This CDR3 comprises 16 residues. Using reference TRBV28 and TRBJ2-2 for the parts outside the CDR3, the full variable domain is DVKVTQSSRYLVKRTGEKVFLECVQDMDHENMFWYRQDPGLGLRLIYFSYDVKMKEKGDIPEGYSVSREKKERFSLILESASTNQTSMYLCASSLRRDSTPGELFFGEGSRLTVL.

The chain couples TRBV6-4 to TRBJ2-5; 12 nucleotides match TRBD1. Germline CDR1 and CDR2: MRHNA and SNTAGT. Unmatched junction bases numbered 5, after V lost 5 bases and J lost 4 bases. There are 15 residues in the CDR3. The DNA for the CDR3 is TGTGCCAGCAGTCCGGGACAGGGGGCCGGAGAGACCCAGTACTTC. Translated, it gives CASSPGQGAGETQYF.

The J gene is TRBJ1-2, the V gene TRBV28; 8 bases fit TRBD1. V trimming: 5 bases; J trimming: 10 bases; junction bases outside the gene matches: 18. The CDR3 is made up of 16 amino acids. Germline V gene data show CDR1 as MDHEN and CDR2 as SYDVKM. CDR3 nucleotides: TGTGCCAGCAGTCGATATAATCCGTCGGACAGGGTAACCTACACCTTC. Encoded protein: CASSRYNPSDRVTYTF.

This chain connects TRBV25-1 to TRBJ1-2; no reliable D call. The ends were cut back, 5 bases at V and 3 bases at J, with 22 bases in the middle. The CDR3 spans 17 residues. Germline V lookup: CDR1 MGHDK, CDR2 SYGVNS. Here the CDR3 reads CASSTRAGRGGDYGYTF. The CDR3 coding sequence is TGTGCCAGCAGTACTCGGGCAGGACGGGGTGGGGACTATGGCTACACCTTC.

This chain joins TRBV9 and TRBJ1-1; no firm D call. The V gene lost 0 bases and the J gene lost 5 bases, with 8 bases spanning the gap. The CDR3 spans 13 residues. CDR1 SGDLS and CDR2 YYNGEE come from the germline V gene. The DNA of the CDR3 is TGTGCCAGCAGCGTAGGGAGCCAGACTGAAGCTTTCTTT. Translating it yields CASSVGSQTEAFF.

The genes are TRBV7-9 and TRBJ2-7, with 8 bases identical to TRBD1. The germline V gene encodes CDR1 SEHNR and CDR2 FQNEAQ (reference sequence). This CDR3 spans 13 amino acids. V shed 5 bases, J shed 7 bases, and the junction held 7 bases outside the gene matches. The CDR3 coding sequence is TGTGCCAGCAGCGGTTGGACAGGGCGAGAGCAGTACTTC. It encodes CASSGWTGREQYF.

Note on this clone: A read error may produce the germline difference seen at one junction end. The rearrangement uses TRBV7-9 and TRBJ2-5; 7 bases align to TRBD1. Germline CDR1 SEHNR, CDR2 FQNEAQ (reference sequence). The CDR3 is 17 residues long. The CDR3 loop is CSSSYPTGLPGQETQYF. The CDR3, as DNA: TGTTCCAGCAGCTACCCGACAGGGCTCCCCGGCCAAGAGACCCAGTACTTC. The full variable domain, in which reference TRBV7-9 and TRBJ2-5 provide the parts outside the CDR3, is DTGVSQNPRHKITKRGQNVTFRCDPISEHNRLYWYRQTLGQGPEFLTYFQNEAQLEKSRLLSDRFSAERPKGSFSTLEIQRTEQGDSAMYLCSSSYPTGLPGQETQYFGPGTRLLVL.

The CDR3: CASSQLGGMNTEAFF. CDR3 coding DNA: TGTGCCAGCAGCCAATTGGGGGGGATGAACACTGAAGCTTTCTTT. The V gene is TRBV6-6, the J gene TRBJ1-1; tentative D call: TRBD1 (5 bases). The germline V and J ends were trimmed by 6 bases and 0 bases, with 14 bases remaining between them. The germline CDR1 and CDR2 sequences are MNHNY and SVGAGI (reference sequence). CDR3 size: 15 residues.